Described below is a single T cell receptor (beta chain) sequence and its context. Its antigen is not identified. This specimen belongs to a study of CD8 T cell repertoires and HIV-1 epitope variants. Looking at the study overall: Separate wells received one of Twenty-five Gag or Nef variant peptides. Controls were a CMV, EBV and flu peptide pool, Ebola AY9 negative control, and no-peptide well. Enriched T cells were co-cultured with equal numbers of autologous T cell-negative antigen-presenting cells.

TCRdb's copy holds only in-frame clones and misses some; the assay was immunoSEQ multiplex PCR. The sample consists of a few thousand clones, roughly 66% of them appearing once. The sequencing input was cultured CD8+ T cells derived from PBMCs. The receptor comes from a male donor with HIV.

CDR3 nucleotide sequence: TGTGCCAGCAGCTTGCGTGCCCAGGAAAAACTGTTTTTT. It yields the protein CASSLRAQEKLFF. The rearrangement joins TRBV5-5 to TRBJ1-4, with D unresolved. Trimming stripped 1 base from V and 8 bases from J, with 9 bases between. Germline CDR1 is SGHKS and CDR2 is YYEKEE (reference sequence). This CDR3 contains 13 residues.